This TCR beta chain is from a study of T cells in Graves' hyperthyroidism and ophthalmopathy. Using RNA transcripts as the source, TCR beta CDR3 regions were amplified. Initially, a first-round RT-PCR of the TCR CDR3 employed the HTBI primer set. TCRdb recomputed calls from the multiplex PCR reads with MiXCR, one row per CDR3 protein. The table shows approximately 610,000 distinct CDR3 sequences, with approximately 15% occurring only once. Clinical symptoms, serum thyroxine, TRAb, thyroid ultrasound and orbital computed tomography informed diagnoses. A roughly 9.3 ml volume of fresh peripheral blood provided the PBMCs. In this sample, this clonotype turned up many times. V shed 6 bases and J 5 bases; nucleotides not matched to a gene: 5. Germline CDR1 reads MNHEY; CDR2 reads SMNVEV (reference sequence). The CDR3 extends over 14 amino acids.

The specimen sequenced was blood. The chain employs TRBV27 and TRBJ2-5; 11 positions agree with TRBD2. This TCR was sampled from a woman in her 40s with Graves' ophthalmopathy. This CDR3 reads CASSRLAGMETQYF. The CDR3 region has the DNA TGTGCCAGCAGCAGACTAGCGGGAATGGAGACCCAGTACTTC.